This T cell receptor beta chain was observed in a study of cytomegalovirus exposure and HLA in healthy donors. Study overall: The platform used for the 120 or so validation repertoires matched that of the 666 first-cohort repertoires, a later analysis reported. Study-level findings and limits: In vitro confirmation showed a few CMV-associated chains to be CMV antigen specific.

Germline loops: CDR1 SGHTA, CDR2 FQGNSA. This CDR3 comprises 14 residues. Deletions cut 5 bases from V and 1 base from J, with 12 bases between. TCRdb's copy holds only in-frame clones and misses some; the assay was immunoSEQ multiplex PCR. Here the sample spans some 140,000 clones, approximately 86% being singletons. Turning to this clone: Its specificity is not known. The sample carries other DNA sequences with the same CDR3.

The sample comprised PBMCs. The source is a man aged 18 to 29 in good health and CMV-seropositive. The chain employs TRBV7-2 and TRBJ2-7, with a tentative D call TRBD2 (6 bases). CDR3 in amino acids: CASSLGGTSYEQYF. CDR3 coding DNA: TGTGCCAGCAGCCTAGGCGGGACTTCCTACGAGCAGTACTTC.